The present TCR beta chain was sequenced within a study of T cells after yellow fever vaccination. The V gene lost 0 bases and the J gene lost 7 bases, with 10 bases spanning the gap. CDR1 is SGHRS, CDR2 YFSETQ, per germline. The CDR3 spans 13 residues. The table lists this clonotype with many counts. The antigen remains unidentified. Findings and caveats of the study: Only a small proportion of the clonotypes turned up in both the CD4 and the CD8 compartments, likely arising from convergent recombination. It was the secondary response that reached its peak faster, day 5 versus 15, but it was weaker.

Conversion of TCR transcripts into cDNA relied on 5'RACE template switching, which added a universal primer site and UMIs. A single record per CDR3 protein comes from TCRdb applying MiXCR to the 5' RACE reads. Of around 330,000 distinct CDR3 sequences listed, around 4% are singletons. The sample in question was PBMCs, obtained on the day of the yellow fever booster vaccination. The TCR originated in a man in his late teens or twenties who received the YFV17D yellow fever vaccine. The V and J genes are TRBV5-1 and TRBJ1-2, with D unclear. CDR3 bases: TGCGCCAGCAGCTTGGAGGGATTCGGTGGCTACACCTTC. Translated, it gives CASSLEGFGGYTF.